What follows are 3 T cell receptor beta chains derived from one specimen sequenced in a study of T cells in Graves' hyperthyroidism and ophthalmopathy. Amplification yielded TCR beta CDR3 regions, with RNA transcripts as the source. The HTBI primer set was used in a first-round RT-PCR of the TCR CDR3. MiXCR, applied by TCRdb to the multiplex PCR reads, yields one record per CDR3 protein. The profile shows a few hundred thousand distinct CDR3 sequences, 35% to 55% of them singletons. Material: peripheral blood or thyroid tissue (not recorded which). All receptors derive from an adult woman with Graves' disease, either hyperthyroidism or ophthalmopathy (not recorded which).

This clonotype was seen more than once but under ten times. V and J are TRBV7-8 and TRBJ1-5; D gene ambiguous. Germline V CDR1 and CDR2: SGHVS, FQNEAQ. V was trimmed by 1 base and J by 3 bases, leaving 7 bases between them. The CDR3 covers 14 residues. In DNA, the CDR3 is TGTGCCAGCAGCTTAGATTTGTTCAATCAGCCCCAGCATTTT. This sequence encodes CASSLDLFNQPQHF.

This clonotype was recorded at least ten times. The chain combines TRBV15 with TRBJ2-7; 12 bases match TRBD1. Germline CDR1 reads LNHNV; CDR2 reads YYDKDF (reference sequence). The CDR3 extends over 16 amino acids. V lost 1 base to trimming and J lost 6 bases; unmatched junction nucleotides: 7. CDR3 in amino acids: CATSRGGTGGASEQYF. Here the CDR3 DNA reads TGTGCCACCAGCAGAGGAGGGACAGGGGGCGCGTCCGAGCAGTACTTC. Filled out from reference TRBV15 and TRBJ2-7, the complete variable domain reads DAMVIQNPRYQVTQFGKPVTLSCSQTLNHNVMYWYQQKSSQAPKLLFHYYDKDFNNEADTPDNFQSRRPNTSFCFLDIRSPGLGDTAMYLCATSRGGTGGASEQYFGPGTRLTVT.

The chain combines TRBV29-1 with TRBJ1-1, with TRBD1 matching over 9 bases. The germline gives CDR1 SQVTM, CDR2 ANQGSEA. The CDR3 has 11 residues. J gave up 8 bases and V 4 bases, and 2 bases lay outside the gene matches. The CDR3 nucleotides are TGCAGCGTTGTGGGACAGGGAGAAGCTTTCTTT. It is translated as CSVVGQGEAFF.